This T cell receptor beta chain was retrieved from a study of siplizumab effects on memory and regulatory T cells. V lost 4 bases and J 0 bases, leaving 13 bases between the germline ends. The CDR3 runs to 15 residues. Measured with immunoSEQ multiplex PCR; TCRdb has only the in-frame clones, and not every one. In the table there are fewer than 70,000 clones, approximately 88% of which are singletons. The chain is built from TRBV23-1 and TRBJ2-7; a possible D gene is TRBD1 (6 bases). TRBV23-1 is placed among ORFs of uncertain function. Sequencing was performed on Tregs sorted from blood. The origin of this receptor is a human donor in good health. CDR3 protein: CASSPRTVDSYEQYF. For the CDR3, the DNA is TGCGCCAGCAGTCCCAGGACAGTCGACTCCTACGAGCAGTACTTC.